The present TCR beta chain was sequenced within a study of control samples from healthy donors and cancer patients. This CDR3 has 16 residues. CDR1 SGDLS and CDR2 YYNGEE come from the germline V gene. Trimming took 2 bases from V and 3 from J; bases not matched to a gene: 4. Using immunoSEQ multiplex PCR, the repertoire was profiled, and TCRdb retains in-frame clones only, with some absent. The table records some 100,000 clones, just over 90% of them present only once. The rearrangement uses TRBV9 and TRBJ1-3; 11 positions match TRBD1. The sequencing sample was made of blood. This receptor was taken from a human donor in good health. The donor label of this sample is uncertain. The CDR3 sequence: CASSVGTGGGGNTIYF. CDR3 nucleotide sequence: TGTGCCAGCAGCGTCGGGACAGGGGGTGGTGGAAACACCATATATTTT.